This T cell receptor (beta chain) was captured by sequencing in a study of CD8 T cells in ankylosing spondylitis. The table lists this clonotype with a few counts. TCRdb recomputed calls from the 5' RACE reads with MiXCR, one row per CDR3 protein. The sample has 200,000 or so distinct CDR3 sequences; 10% to 15% are singletons. Germline trimming cut 1 base from V and 5 bases from J; bases unmatched to any gene: 4. Germline-derived CDR1 and CDR2 are SGHVS and FQNEAQ. The CDR3 extends over 15 amino acids. The gene calls are TRBV7-8 and TRBJ2-4; TRBD1 matches at 8 bases. Source material: blood, either unsorted or a sorted T cell fraction (not recorded which). The clonotype originates from a female donor with ankylosing spondylitis or in good health (not recorded which). CDR3 loop: CASSLGGQGENIQYF. CDR3 sequence (DNA): TGTGCCAGCAGCTTAGGAGGACAGGGTGAAAACATTCAGTACTTC.